What follows describes a single T cell receptor (beta chain). Its antigen remains undetermined. The record has no base qualities; no much larger clone is one base away. Using RNeasy Micro or Mini kits with on-column DNase digestion, RNA was isolated from approximately 9.1e4 to 9.4e5 cultured T cells and then assessed on an Agilent 2100 Bioanalyzer. Libraries were built with 5' RACE. TCR libraries were built from RNA with the SMARTer Human TCR a/b Profiling Kit, capturing full V(D)J regions of both alpha and beta chains. After amplification, the libraries were purified with AMPure XP beads and validated using the DNA 1000 Kit on an Agilent 2100 Bioanalyzer. Libraries were sequenced on an Illumina MiSeq with the 600-cycle v3 reagent kit, giving 2 x 300 bp paired-end reads. As for the authors' bioinformatics: Reads were processed with MiXCR and VDJTools; non-productive clonotypes were removed and clonotypes were collapsed by CDR3 amino acid sequence before frequencies were recalculated. CDR3 sequences were matched against the McPAS-TCR database allowing a Levenshtein distance of 1, and UpSet plots were made in R with UpSetR. Through fastp at Q25 and MiXCR, TCRdb rebuilt clones from the public reads, retaining in-frame beta chains. Rows are unified per CDR3 protein, each entry keeping the most common DNA and genes. TCRdb, not the authors, supplied the V and J calls. The sample has about 1,900 distinct CDR3 sequences on record, about 15% of them singletons. Of the sample, approximately 28% falls within the top ten clones.

The data derive from a study of Epstein–Barr virus B cells in breast cancer (dated by TCRdb to the early 2020s). Study-wide context: Control T cells were expanded by a rapid expansion method using irradiated PBMC feeders, soluble OKT3 and IL-2 at around 200 U/ml, and were collected roughly 10-12 days after stimulation. A single-patient case report was conducted to examine whether the T-cell receptor repertoire in triple-negative breast cancer is shaped by tumor-infiltrating EBV+ B cells.

Study-level results and caveats: All data were obtained from a single patient, described as a first proof of concept, and generalization is therefore limited.

Its CDR3 holds 14 amino acids, cysteine through phenylalanine. Only the CDR3 part of the read is kept: 42 bases, read in frame from the first base. V is cut by 1 base and J by 1 base, and the space between the germline ends is 7 bases. CDR1 and CDR2, looked up from the germline V gene, are MGHRA and YSYEKL. The sequence was obtained from a woman aged 40 to 55 with triple-negative breast cancer. The sequence is built from TRBV4-1 and TRBJ1-1, with no confidently assigned D gene. The sequencing input was tumor-infiltrating lymphocytes expanded in culture. The sequenced DNA is TGCGCCAGCAGCCAAGTAATCTGGAACACTGAAGCTTTCTTT. Its product reads: CASSQVIWNTEAFF.